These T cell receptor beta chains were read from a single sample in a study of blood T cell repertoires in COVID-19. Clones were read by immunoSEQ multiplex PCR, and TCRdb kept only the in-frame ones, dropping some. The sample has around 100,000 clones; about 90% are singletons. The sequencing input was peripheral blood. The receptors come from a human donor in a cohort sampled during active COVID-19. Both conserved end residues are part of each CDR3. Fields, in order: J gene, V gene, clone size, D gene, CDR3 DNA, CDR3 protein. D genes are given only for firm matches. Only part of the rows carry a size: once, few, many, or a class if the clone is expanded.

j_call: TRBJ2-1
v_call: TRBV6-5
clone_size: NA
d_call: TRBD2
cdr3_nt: TGTGCCAGCACCGGACTAGCGGGAATCGATGAGCAGTTCTTC
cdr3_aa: CASTGLAGIDEQFF

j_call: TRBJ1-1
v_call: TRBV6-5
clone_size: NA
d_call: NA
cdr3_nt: TGTGCCAGCCCGATAGTCGGGAGCACTGAAGCTTTCTTT
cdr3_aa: CASPIVGSTEAFF

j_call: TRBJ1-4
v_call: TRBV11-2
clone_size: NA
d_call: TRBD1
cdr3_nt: TGTGCCAGCAGCTTATTTCAGGGGGCGGCAAAACTGTTTTTT
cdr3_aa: CASSLFQGAAKLFF

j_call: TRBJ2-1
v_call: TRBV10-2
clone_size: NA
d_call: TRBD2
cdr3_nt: TGCGCCAGCAGGTCCGTCCCGGGACTAGCGGGAGGGCCTCTATACAATGAGCAGTTCTTC
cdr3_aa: CASRSVPGLAGGPLYNEQFF

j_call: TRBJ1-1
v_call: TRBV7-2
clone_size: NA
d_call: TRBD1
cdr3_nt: TGTGCCAGCAGCTCCGGGACAGGCTCCCGGATTGCCTTT
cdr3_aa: CASSSGTGSRIAF

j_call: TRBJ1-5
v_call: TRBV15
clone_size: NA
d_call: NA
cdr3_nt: TGTGCCACCAGCAGAACAGGGAATCAGCCCCAGCATTTT
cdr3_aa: CATSRTGNQPQHF

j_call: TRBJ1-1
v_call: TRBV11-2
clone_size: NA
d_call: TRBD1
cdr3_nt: TGTGCCAGCAGCTTTATGGGACAGGGCGTCGCTTTCTTT
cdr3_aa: CASSFMGQGVAFF

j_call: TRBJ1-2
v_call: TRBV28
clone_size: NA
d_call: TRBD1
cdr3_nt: TGTGCCAGCAGTTTGCCTCCCGGACAGGGACACGGCTACACCTTC
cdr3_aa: CASSLPPGQGHGYTF

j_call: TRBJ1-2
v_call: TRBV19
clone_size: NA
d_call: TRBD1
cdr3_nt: TGTGCCAGTAGTATCAGGCAGGGGGACCATGGCTACACCTTC
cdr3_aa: CASSIRQGDHGYTF

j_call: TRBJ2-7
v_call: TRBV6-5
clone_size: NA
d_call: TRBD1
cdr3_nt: TGTGCCAGCAGTTACGCGGGACAGGGCCTCTACGAGCAGTACTTC
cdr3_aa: CASSYAGQGLYEQYF

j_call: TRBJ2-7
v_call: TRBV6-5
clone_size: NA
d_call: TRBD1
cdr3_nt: TGTGCCAGCAGCCCGACAGGGTGGCACGAGCAGTACTTC
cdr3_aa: CASSPTGWHEQYF

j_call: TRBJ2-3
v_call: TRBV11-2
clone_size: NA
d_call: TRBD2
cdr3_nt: TGTGCCAGCAGCTTATCGATTGGTAGCGGGAGAACAGATACGCAGTATTTT
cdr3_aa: CASSLSIGSGRTDTQYF

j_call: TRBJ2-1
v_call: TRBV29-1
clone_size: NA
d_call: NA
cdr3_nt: TGCAGCGCGACTAGATACAATGAGCAGTTCTTC
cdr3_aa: CSATRYNEQFF

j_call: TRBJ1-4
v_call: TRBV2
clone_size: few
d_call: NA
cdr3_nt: TGTGCCAGCAGTGAATTTCAGATTGAAAAACTGTTTTTT
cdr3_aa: CASSEFQIEKLFF

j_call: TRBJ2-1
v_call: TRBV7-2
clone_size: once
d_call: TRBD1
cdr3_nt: TGTGCCAGCAGCCCTCGACAGGGGGCAAGCTATGAGCAGTTCTTC
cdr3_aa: CASSPRQGASYEQFF

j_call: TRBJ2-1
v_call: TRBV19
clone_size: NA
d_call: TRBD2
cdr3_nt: TGTGCCAGTAGTAGACTAGCGGGAACTTATGAGCAGTTCTTC
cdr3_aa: CASSRLAGTYEQFF

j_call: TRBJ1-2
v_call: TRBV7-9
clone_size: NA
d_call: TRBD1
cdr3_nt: TGTGCCAGCAGCCAAGGACAGGGAAACTATGGCTACACCTTC
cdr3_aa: CASSQGQGNYGYTF

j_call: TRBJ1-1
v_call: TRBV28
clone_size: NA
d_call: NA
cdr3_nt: TGTGCCAGCAGTTTATCCCTAACCACAGTTGCCACTGAAGCTTTCTTT
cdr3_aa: CASSLSLTTVATEAFF

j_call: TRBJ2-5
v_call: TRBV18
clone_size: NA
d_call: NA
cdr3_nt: TGTGCCAGCTCACCCCTATCGCTAGCTCCGGAGACCCAGTACTTC
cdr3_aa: CASSPLSLAPETQYF

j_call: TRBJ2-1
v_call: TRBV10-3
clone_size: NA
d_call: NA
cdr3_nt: TGTGCCATCAGCCGAGAAACAGGGCTGCGCAATGAGCAGTTCTTC
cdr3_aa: CAISRETGLRNEQFF

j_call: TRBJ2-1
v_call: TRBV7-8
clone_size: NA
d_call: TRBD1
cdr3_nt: TGTGCCAGCAGCTTAGGGCAGACAGGGTTTGCCTACAATGAGCAGTTCTTC
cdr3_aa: CASSLGQTGFAYNEQFF

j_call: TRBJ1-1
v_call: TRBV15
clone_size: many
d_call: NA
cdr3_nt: TGTGCCACCAGCATGAGACATAACACTGAAGCTTTCTTT
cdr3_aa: CATSMRHNTEAFF

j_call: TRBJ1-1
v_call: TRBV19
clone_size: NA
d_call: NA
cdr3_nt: TGTGCCAGTAGTACCGACAGATTGAACACTGAAGCTTTCTTT
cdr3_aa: CASSTDRLNTEAFF

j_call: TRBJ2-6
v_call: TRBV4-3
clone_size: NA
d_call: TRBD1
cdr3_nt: TGCGCCAGCAGCCAGGGGACAGGGGGCGCAGGGGCCAACGTCCTGACTTTC
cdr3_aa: CASSQGTGGAGANVLTF

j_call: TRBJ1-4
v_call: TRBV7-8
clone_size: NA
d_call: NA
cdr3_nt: TGTGCCAGCAGCTTGGGGGCTGAAAAACTGTTTTTT
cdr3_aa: CASSLGAEKLFF

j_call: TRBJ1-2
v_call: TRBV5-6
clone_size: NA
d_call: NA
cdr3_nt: TGTGCCAGCAGCTCCCCGGGGAGGGAGCATCTCGGGGGCTACACCTTC
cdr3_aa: CASSSPGREHLGGYTF

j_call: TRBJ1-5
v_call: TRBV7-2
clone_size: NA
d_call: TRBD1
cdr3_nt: TGTGCCAGCAGCTGGGGACAGGGGAGAGATCAGCCCCAGCATTTT
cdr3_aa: CASSWGQGRDQPQHF

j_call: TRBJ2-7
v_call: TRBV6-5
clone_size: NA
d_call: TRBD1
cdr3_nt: TGTGCCAGCAGTTACTCCTACTTTGACAGGGGGCTCGAGCAGTACTTC
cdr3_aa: CASSYSYFDRGLEQYF

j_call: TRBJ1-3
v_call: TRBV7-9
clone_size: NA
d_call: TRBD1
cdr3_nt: TGTGCCAGCAGCTTACAGGGGGGAGCTCCTGGAAACACCATATATTTT
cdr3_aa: CASSLQGGAPGNTIYF

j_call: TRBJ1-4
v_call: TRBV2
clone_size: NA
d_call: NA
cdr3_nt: TGTGCCAGCAGTGACCAGAGGAGGGAAAAACTGTTTTTT
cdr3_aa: CASSDQRREKLFF

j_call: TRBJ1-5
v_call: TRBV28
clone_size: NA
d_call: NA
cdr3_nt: TGTGCCAGCAGTTTGAGGCAGGGCAGCAATCAGCCCCAGCATTTT
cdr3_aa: CASSLRQGSNQPQHF

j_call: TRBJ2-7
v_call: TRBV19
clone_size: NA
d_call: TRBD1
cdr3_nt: TGTGCCAGTAGTTCTGGGACAGGGGACAACTACGAGCAGTACTTC
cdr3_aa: CASSSGTGDNYEQYF

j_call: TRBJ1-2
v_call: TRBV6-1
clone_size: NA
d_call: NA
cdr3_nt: TGTGCCAGCAGTGATGTCGGGAGGGCCACTAACTATGGCTACACCTTC
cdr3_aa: CASSDVGRATNYGYTF

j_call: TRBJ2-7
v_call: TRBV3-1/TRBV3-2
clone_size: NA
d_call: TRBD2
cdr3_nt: TGTGCCAGCAGCCAGAGGGGCGGGGGGAGAACCTACGAGCAGTACTTC
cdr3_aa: CASSQRGGGRTYEQYF

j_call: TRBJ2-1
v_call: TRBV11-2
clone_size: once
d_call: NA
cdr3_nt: TGTGCCAGCAGCTTAGGGTTCAGGGGAAATAATGAGCAGTTCTTC
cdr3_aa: CASSLGFRGNNEQFF

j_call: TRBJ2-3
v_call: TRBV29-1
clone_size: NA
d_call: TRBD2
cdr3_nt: TGCAGCGGAAGCGGGGCTAGCACAGATACGCAGTATTTT
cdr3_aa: CSGSGASTDTQYF

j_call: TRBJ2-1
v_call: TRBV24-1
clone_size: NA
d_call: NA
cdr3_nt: TGTGCCACCAGTGATTGGGCAGGGTCTGAGCAGTTCTTC
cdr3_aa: CATSDWAGSEQFF

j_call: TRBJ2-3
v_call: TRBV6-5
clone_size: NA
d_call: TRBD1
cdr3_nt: TGTGCCAGTTTGGACAGGGTTAGCACAGATACGCAGTATTTT
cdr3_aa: CASLDRVSTDTQYF

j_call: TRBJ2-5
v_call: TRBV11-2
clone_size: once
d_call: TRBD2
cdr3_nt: TGTGCCAGCAGCTTAGGACTAGCGGGAGGTGGAAAAGGAGAGACCCAGTACTTC
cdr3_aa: CASSLGLAGGGKGETQYF

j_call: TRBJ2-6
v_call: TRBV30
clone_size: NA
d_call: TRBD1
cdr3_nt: TGTGCCTGGAGCGACAGGGTATTCACTGGGGCCAACGTCCTGACTTTC
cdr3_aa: CAWSDRVFTGANVLTF

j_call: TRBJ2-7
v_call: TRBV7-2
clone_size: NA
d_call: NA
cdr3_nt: TGTGCCAGCAGCATAACTAGTACCCTCCACGAGGAGCAGTACTTC
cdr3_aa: CASSITSTLHEEQYF

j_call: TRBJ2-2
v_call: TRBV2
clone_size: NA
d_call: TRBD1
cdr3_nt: TGTGCCAGCAGAACAGGGGGCCCCGGGGAGCTGTTTTTT
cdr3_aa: CASRTGGPGELFF

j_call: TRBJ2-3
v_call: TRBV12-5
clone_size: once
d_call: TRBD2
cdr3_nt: TGTGCTAGTGGTTCCACGCCGGACGGGGGACTAGTACCTAGCACAGATACGCAGTATTTT
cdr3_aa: CASGSTPDGGLVPSTDTQYF

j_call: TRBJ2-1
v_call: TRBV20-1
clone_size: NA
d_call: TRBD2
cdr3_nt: TGCAGTGCTAGTTTCGCTAGCGGCTACGCTGAGCAGTTCTTC
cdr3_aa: CSASFASGYAEQFF

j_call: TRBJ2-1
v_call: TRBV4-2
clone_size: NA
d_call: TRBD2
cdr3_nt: TGTGCCAGCAGCCTTATAGCGGGGGGGGCTTCCTACAATGAGCAGTTCTTC
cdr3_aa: CASSLIAGGASYNEQFF

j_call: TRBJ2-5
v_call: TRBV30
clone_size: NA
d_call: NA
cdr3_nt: TGTGCCTGGAGTAGGAGCACAAGAGAGACCCAGTACTTC
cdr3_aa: CAWSRSTRETQYF